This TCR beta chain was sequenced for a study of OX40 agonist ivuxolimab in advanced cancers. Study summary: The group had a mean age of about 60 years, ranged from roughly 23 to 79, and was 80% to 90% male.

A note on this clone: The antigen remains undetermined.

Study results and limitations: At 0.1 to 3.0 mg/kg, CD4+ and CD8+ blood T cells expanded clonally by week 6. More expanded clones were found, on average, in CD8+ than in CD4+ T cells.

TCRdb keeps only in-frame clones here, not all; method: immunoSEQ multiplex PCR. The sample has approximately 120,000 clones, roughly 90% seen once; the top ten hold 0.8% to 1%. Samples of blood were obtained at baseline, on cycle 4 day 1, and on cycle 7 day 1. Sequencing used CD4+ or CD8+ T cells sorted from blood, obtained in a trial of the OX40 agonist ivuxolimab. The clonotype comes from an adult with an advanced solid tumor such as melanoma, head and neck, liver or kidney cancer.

The DNA for the CDR3 is TGTGCCAGCAGGGACAGGGCGAACACCGGGGAGCTGTTTTTT. Translated: CASRDRANTGELFF. The chain couples TRBV9 to TRBJ2-2; 8 bases fit TRBD1. The CDR3 extends over 14 amino acids. CDR1 is SGDLS and CDR2 is YYNGEE in the germline V gene. The ends lost 5 bases at V and 0 bases at J; junction bases unmatched: 0.